Listed here are 7 T cell receptor beta chains from one sample, sequenced in a study of identical twins. TCRdb independently ran MiXCR on the 5' RACE reads; one entry per CDR3 protein. The table lists about 690,000 distinct CDR3 sequences, roughly 6.2% of them singletons. Sequencing was performed on naive T cells sorted from blood. These receptors were taken from a man aged 18 to 35 in good health.

V and J are TRBV3-1 and TRBJ2-1; D is uncertain. V was trimmed by 5 bases and J by 0 bases, leaving 8 bases between them. The CDR3 runs to 14 residues. Germline-derived CDR1 and CDR2 are LGHDT and YNNKEL (reference sequence). CDR3 bases: TGTGCCAGCAGCGGAGCCCCCTCCTACAATGAGCAGTTCTTC. This translates into CASSGAPSYNEQFF.

V usage is TRBV15 and J usage is TRBJ2-5, with no clear D. V was shortened by 1 base and J by 2 bases, with 5 bases between the two germline ends. Germline-derived CDR1 and CDR2 are LNHNV and YYDKDF (reference sequence). The CDR3 has 13 amino acids. CDR3 nucleotides: TGTGCCACCAGCAGAGGTGATCAAGAGACCCAGTACTTC. It is translated as CATSRGDQETQYF. The full variable domain, rest sourced from reference TRBV15 and TRBJ2-5, is DAMVIQNPRYQVTQFGKPVTLSCSQTLNHNVMYWYQQKSSQAPKLLFHYYDKDFNNEADTPDNFQSRRPNTSFCFLDIRSPGLGDTAMYLCATSRGDQETQYFGPGTRLLVL.

The DNA for the CDR3 is TGTGCCAGCAGTTATAGTTCAGGGGCACAGCCCCAGCATTTT. It encodes CASSYSSGAQPQHF. V usage is TRBV6-5 and J usage is TRBJ1-5; D might be TRBD1 (6 bases). Trimming took 3 bases from V and 7 from J, leaving 13 bases between them. Per germline, CDR1 MNHEY and CDR2 SVGAGI. The CDR3 extends over 14 amino acids.

In this sample, this clonotype turned up a few times. The chain carries TRBV7-7 and TRBJ2-2; 12 nucleotides align to TRBD2. The CDR3 is 16 amino acids. Germline V gene sequence: CDR1 SSHAT, CDR2 FNYEAQ (reference sequence). J was trimmed by 6 bases and V by 6 bases; bases with no gene match: 8. Here the CDR3 DNA reads TGTGCCAGCAGTACCCGACTAGCGGGAGAAGCCGGGGAGCTGTTTTTT. As protein: CASSTRLAGEAGELFF.

This clonotype was counted at least ten times. The CDR3 DNA reads as TGCGCCAGCAGCCTCGTAGCGGGAGCCCTTTACAATGAGCAGTTCTTC. Translated: CASSLVAGALYNEQFF. The chain couples TRBV5-1 to TRBJ2-1; 9 bases line up with TRBD2. In germline, CDR1 is SGHRS, CDR2 YFSETQ. V was pared by 4 bases and J by 4 bases, with 9 bases of the junction left unmatched. This CDR3 is 16 amino acids long.

The chain couples TRBV10-3 to TRBJ2-1; TRBD2 matches at 9 bases. The CDR3 sequence is 16 residues long. Germline V CDR1 and CDR2: ENHRY, SYGVKD. J gave up 7 bases and V 0 bases, and 7 bases lay outside the gene matches. DNA of the CDR3: TGTGCCATCAGTGAGTCAGGCGGGAGGGCGGATAATGAGCAGTTCTTC. Its protein product is CAISESGGRADNEQFF.

This clonotype showed up many times. The rearrangement links TRBV21-1 to TRBJ2-5; the table names TRBD1, a call not compared with the DNA. TRBV21-1 is designated a pseudogene. The CDR3 sequence is 16 residues long. This CDR3 is CASSKIGTGGEETQYF. The CDR3 DNA follows: TGTGCCAGCAGCAAAATAGGGACAGGGGGGGAAGAGACCCAGTACTTC.